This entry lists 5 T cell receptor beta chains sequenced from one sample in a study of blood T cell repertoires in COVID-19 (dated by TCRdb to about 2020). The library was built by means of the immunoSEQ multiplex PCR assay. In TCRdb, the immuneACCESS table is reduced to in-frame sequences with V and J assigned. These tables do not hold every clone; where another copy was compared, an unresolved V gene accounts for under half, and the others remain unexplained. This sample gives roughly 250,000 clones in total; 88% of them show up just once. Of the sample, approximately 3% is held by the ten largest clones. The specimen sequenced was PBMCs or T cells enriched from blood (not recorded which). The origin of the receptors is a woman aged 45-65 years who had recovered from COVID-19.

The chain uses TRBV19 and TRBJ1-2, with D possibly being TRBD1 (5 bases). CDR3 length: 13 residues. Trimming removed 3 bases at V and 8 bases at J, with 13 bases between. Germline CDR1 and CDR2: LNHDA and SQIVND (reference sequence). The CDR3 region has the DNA TGTGCCAGTAGTATTGGAGGGGCAGGAGGCTACACCTTC. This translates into CASSIGGAGGYTF.

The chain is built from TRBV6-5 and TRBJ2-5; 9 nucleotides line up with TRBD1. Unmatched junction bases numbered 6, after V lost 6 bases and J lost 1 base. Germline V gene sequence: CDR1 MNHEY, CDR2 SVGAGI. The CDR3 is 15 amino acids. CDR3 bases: TGTGCCAGCAGAAAACAGGGGGCCGGCCAAGAGACCCAGTACTTC. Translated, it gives CASRKQGAGQETQYF.

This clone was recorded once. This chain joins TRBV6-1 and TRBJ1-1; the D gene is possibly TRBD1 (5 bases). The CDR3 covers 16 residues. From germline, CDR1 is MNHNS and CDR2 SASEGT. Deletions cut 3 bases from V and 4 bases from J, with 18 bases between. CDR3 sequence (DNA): TGTGCCAGCAGTGATGCTTATAGGAGGGGCTTCACTGAAGCTTTCTTT. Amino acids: CASSDAYRRGFTEAFF.

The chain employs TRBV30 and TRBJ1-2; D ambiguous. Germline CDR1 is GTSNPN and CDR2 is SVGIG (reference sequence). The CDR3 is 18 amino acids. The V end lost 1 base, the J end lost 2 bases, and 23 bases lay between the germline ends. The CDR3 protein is CAWSARHMTSPTNYGYTF. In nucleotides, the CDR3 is TGTGCCTGGAGTGCGCGACATATGACCTCACCCACGAACTATGGCTACACCTTC.

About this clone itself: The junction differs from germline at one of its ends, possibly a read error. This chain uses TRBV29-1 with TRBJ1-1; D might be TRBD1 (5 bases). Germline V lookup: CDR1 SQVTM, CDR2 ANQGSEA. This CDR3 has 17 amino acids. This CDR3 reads CSVEGRGFHGLNTEAFF. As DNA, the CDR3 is TGCAGCGTAGAAGGGCGGGGCTTTCACGGATTGAACACTGAAGCTTTCTTT.